This T cell receptor beta chain is drawn from a study of shared clonotypes between healthy human individuals. Clones were sequenced by immunoSEQ multiplex PCR, and TCRdb holds only the in-frame ones, with some missing. The profile shows about 2.2 million clones, 80% to 95% of them singletons. Concerning this clone itself: Other DNA sequences in this sample translate to the same CDR3.

Germline CDR1 and CDR2: GTSNPN and SVGIG (reference sequence). This CDR3 is built from 12 residues. The germline V and J ends were trimmed by 0 bases and 4 bases, with 7 bases remaining between them. CD45RO-negative, CCR7-selected cells formed the naive CD8 fraction, which excluded terminally differentiated effector memory CD45RA+ cells. Sequencing input: naive CD8+ T cells from PBMCs. The V gene is TRBV30, the J gene TRBJ2-7; unclear D gene. The clonotype originates from a man between 18 and 35 years old in good health. Some clones in this sample may be carry-over from other donors' samples. The CDR3 bases are TGTGCCTGGAGTGTAGGCGTATACGAGCAGTACTTC. This encodes CAWSVGVYEQYF. Combining the CDR3 with reference TRBV30 and TRBJ2-7 gives the whole variable domain SQTIHQWPATLVQPVGSPLSLECTVEGTSNPNLYWYRQAAGRGLQLLFYSVGIGQISSEVPQNLSASRPQDRQFILSSKKLLLSDSGFYLCAWSVGVYEQYFGPGTRLTVT.